The rows below give T cell receptor beta chains drawn from one sample of a study of cytomegalovirus exposure and HLA in healthy donors. Produced via immunoSEQ multiplex PCR; TCRdb's table is partial and in-frame only. The data contain roughly 100,000 clones, roughly four fifths of them singletons. The sample was PBMCs. The receptors shown here come from a man in his forties or fifties in good health and CMV-seropositive. Each CDR3 is given with its conserved first and last residue. Fields, in order: D gene, V gene, J gene, clone size, CDR3 protein, CDR3 DNA. The D gene is left open where the match is weak. Clone size appears in some rows only: once, few, many, or a class for an expanded clone.

>NA|TRBV6-5|TRBJ2-1|NA
CASSYQASYNEQFF
TGTGCCAGCAGTTACCAGGCTTCCTACAATGAGCAGTTCTTC
>NA|TRBV21-1|TRBJ2-7|NA
CASSLTQGGGHEQYF
TGTGCCAGCAGCCTAACACAGGGGGGGGGACACGAGCAGTACTTC
>TRBD1|TRBV7-9|TRBJ1-4|NA
CASSLRGTVNEKLFF
TGTGCCAGCAGCCTTAGGGGGACAGTTAATGAAAAACTGTTTTTT
>NA|TRBV30|TRBJ2-4|once
CAWSVRGVNSQYF
TGTGCCTGGAGTGTAAGGGGTGTCAACAGTCAGTACTTC
>TRBD1|TRBV28|TRBJ1-2|NA
CASTRGQGLDNGYTF
TGTGCCAGCACCCGGGGACAGGGACTCGACAATGGCTACACCTTC
>TRBD2|TRBV29-1|TRBJ2-3|NA
CSVDASGRADTQYF
TGCAGCGTTGATGCTAGCGGGAGGGCCGATACGCAGTATTTT
>TRBD1|TRBV7-6|TRBJ1-3|NA
CASSSDRGLVGNTIYF
TGTGCCAGCAGCTCGGACAGGGGGTTGGTAGGAAACACCATATATTTT
>TRBD1|TRBV7-9|TRBJ2-1|NA
CASSTGQGFYNEQFF
TGTGCCAGCAGTACGGGACAGGGCTTCTACAATGAGCAGTTCTTC
>NA|TRBV5-5|TRBJ1-6|few
CASSLSTSGYSSYNSPLHF
TGTGCCAGCAGCTTGAGTACCTCAGGGTACAGCTCCTATAATTCACCCCTCCACTTT
>NA|TRBV7-2|TRBJ2-5|NA
CASSPQGGRETQYF
TGTGCCAGCAGCCCGCAGGGGGGAAGAGAGACCCAGTACTTC
>NA|TRBV7-2|TRBJ1-1|NA
CASSGGGVRGDTEAFF
TGTGCCAGCAGCGGCGGGGGGGTTCGAGGGGACACTGAAGCTTTCTTT
>TRBD2|TRBV4-1|TRBJ2-7|few
CASSQPTLTSGNPYEQYF
TGCGCCAGCAGCCAACCGACCTTGACTAGCGGGAACCCCTACGAGCAGTACTTC
>NA|TRBV2|TRBJ2-7|NA
CAGSVELPYEQYF
TGTGCCGGCAGTGTTGAACTCCCCTACGAGCAGTACTTC
>NA|TRBV14|TRBJ1-1|few
CASSGMGALNTEAFF
TGTGCCAGCAGCGGAATGGGGGCCCTGAACACTGAAGCTTTCTTT
>NA|TRBV5-1|TRBJ2-1|few
CASTLTGSRNEQFF
TGCGCCAGCACCTTGACTGGTTCTCGGAATGAGCAGTTCTTC
>TRBD1|TRBV13|TRBJ2-7|few
CASRNQGANPYEQYF
TGTGCCAGCAGGAACCAGGGGGCTAATCCCTACGAGCAGTACTTC
>NA|TRBV30|TRBJ2-5|NA
CAWSGSARETQYF
TGTGCCTGGAGTGGCTCGGCCAGGGAGACCCAGTACTTC
>NA|TRBV5-6|TRBJ2-5|NA
CASSVRETQYF
TGTGCCAGCAGCGTCCGGGAGACCCAGTACTTC
>TRBD1|TRBV4-1|TRBJ1-3|NA
CASSPLTGGGGNTIYF
TGCGCCAGCAGCCCCCTGACAGGGGGGGGTGGAAACACCATATATTTT
>TRBD1|TRBV2|TRBJ2-7|once
CASQRTGDYEQYF
TGTGCCAGCCAACGGACAGGGGACTACGAGCAGTACTTC
>NA|TRBV28|TRBJ1-2|NA
CASSLGRNYGYTF
TGTGCCAGCAGTTTGGGGCGGAACTATGGCTACACCTTC
>TRBD2|TRBV29-1|TRBJ2-5|NA
CSVAAGGPWQETQYF
TGCAGCGTTGCAGCGGGGGGGCCCTGGCAAGAGACCCAGTACTTC
>NA|TRBV14|TRBJ1-1|NA
CASSYGQYTEAFF
TGTGCCAGCAGCTATGGGCAGTACACTGAAGCTTTCTTT
>TRBD1|TRBV10-3|TRBJ1-1|NA
CAIRRGQDTEAFF
TGTGCCATCAGGAGGGGGCAGGACACTGAAGCTTTCTTT
>TRBD1|TRBV6-6|TRBJ1-5|NA
CASSYSGPGGLPQHF
TGTGCCAGCAGTTACTCGGGACCAGGGGGACTGCCCCAGCATTTT
>NA|TRBV6-5|TRBJ2-2|once
CASSSIGDGGELFF
TGTGCCAGCAGTTCAATAGGGGATGGCGGGGAGCTGTTTTTT
>TRBD2|TRBV9|TRBJ2-4|NA
CASSVTSGGVGNIQYF
TGTGCCAGCAGCGTAACTAGCGGGGGGGTTGGAAACATTCAGTACTTC
>NA|TRBV19|TRBJ2-5|NA
CASSISSNRETQYF
TGTGCCAGTAGTATCTCTAGCAATCGAGAGACCCAGTACTTC
>TRBD1|TRBV27|TRBJ2-2|NA
CASSFQGEHGELFF
TGTGCCAGCAGTTTTCAGGGGGAGCACGGGGAGCTGTTTTTT
>TRBD1|TRBV18|TRBJ1-2|NA
CASSHLRDREGYTF
TGTGCCAGCTCACACCTAAGGGACAGGGAGGGCTACACCTTC
>NA|TRBV2|TRBJ2-1|NA
CASWRARVVSYNEQFF
TGTGCCAGTTGGAGGGCCCGTGTAGTTTCTTACAATGAGCAGTTCTTC
>NA|TRBV7-3|TRBJ2-2|NA
CASSPEPGAGELFF
TGTGCCAGCAGCCCGGAACCGGGGGCCGGGGAGCTGTTTTTT
>TRBD1|TRBV19|TRBJ1-2|NA
CASCDRGQANYGYTF
TGTGCCAGTTGTGACAGGGGACAAGCTAACTATGGCTACACCTTC
>NA|TRBV6-6|TRBJ1-3|NA
CASSLLSGSGNTIYF
TGTGCCAGCAGCTTACTCAGCGGCTCTGGAAACACCATATATTTT
>NA|TRBV18|TRBJ2-3|NA
CASSRSGTTDTQYF
TGTGCCAGCTCACGGAGCGGAACTACAGATACGCAGTATTTT
>NA|TRBV7-9|TRBJ2-5|NA
CASSQRTTQETQYF
TGTGCCAGCAGCCAGAGGACAACCCAAGAGACCCAGTACTTC
>TRBD2|TRBV28|TRBJ2-7|NA
CASSSGLAGFNSYEQYF
TGTGCCAGCAGTTCCGGACTAGCGGGTTTCAACTCCTACGAGCAGTACTTC
>TRBD1|TRBV2|TRBJ1-1|NA
CASSPPGQGPEAFF
TGTGCCAGCAGTCCACCGGGACAGGGCCCTGAAGCTTTCTTT
>NA|TRBV6-5|TRBJ2-7|NA
CAGRRAGLYEQYF
TGTGCCGGCAGACGGGCAGGGCTCTACGAGCAGTACTTC
>NA|TRBV7-9|TRBJ1-1|once
CASSLASWGGRGNTEAFF
TGTGCCAGCAGCCTAGCTTCTTGGGGAGGTAGAGGGAACACTGAAGCTTTCTTT
>NA|TRBV6-5|TRBJ2-5|few
CASSPWGSSETQYF
TGTGCCAGCTCCCCCTGGGGCTCCTCGGAGACCCAGTACTTC
>NA|TRBV19|TRBJ1-1|NA
CASSRYRQVNTEAFF
TGTGCCAGTAGTAGATATAGGCAGGTGAACACTGAAGCTTTCTTT
>NA|TRBV7-9|TRBJ1-5|NA
CASSSSGDQPQHF
TGTGCCAGCAGCTCCTCAGGGGATCAGCCCCAGCATTTT
>NA|TRBV7-7|TRBJ2-5|NA
CASSLGGGKGETQYF
TGTGCTAGCAGCTTAGGAGGAGGGAAAGGAGAGACCCAGTACTTC
>TRBD2|TRBV14|TRBJ2-3|NA
CASSQAGADTQYF
TGTGCCAGCAGCCAGGCGGGGGCAGATACGCAGTATTTT
>NA|TRBV19|TRBJ1-1|NA
CASRQGISLNTEAFF
TGTGCCAGTAGGCAGGGAATAAGCCTGAACACTGAAGCTTTCTTT
>TRBD1|TRBV6-5|TRBJ1-2|once
CASSSPGQSYGYTF
TGTGCCAGCAGTTCCCCGGGACAGTCCTATGGCTACACCTTC
>NA|TRBV27|TRBJ2-5|NA
CASSYASGETQYF
TGTGCCAGCAGCTACGCAAGCGGTGAGACCCAGTACTTC